These 7 T cell receptor beta chains came from one sample sequenced in a study of siplizumab effects on memory and regulatory T cells. Method: immunoSEQ multiplex PCR; TCRdb's copy keeps in-frame clones and lacks some. The sample lists around 100,000 clones, more than 85% seen once, with 2.5% to 3% in the top ten. The sequencing sample was made of CD4+ T cells sorted from blood. These receptors all stem from a human donor in good health. Some clones in this sample may be carry-over from other donors' samples.

The J gene is TRBJ2-5, the V gene TRBV7-2; 16 positions agree with TRBD2. J gave up 5 bases and V 4 bases, and 7 bases lay outside the gene matches. Germline CDR1 and CDR2: SGHTA and FQGNSA. The CDR3 has 17 residues. CDR3 in DNA: TGTGCCAGCAGCTCGGGGACTAGCGGGAGGGTAAAGGAGACCCAGTACTTC. Its protein is CASSSGTSGRVKETQYF.

The chain has TRBV6-1 and TRBJ2-5; D not certain. Germline V lookup: CDR1 MNHNS, CDR2 SASEGT. V was pared by 6 bases and J by 3 bases, with 11 bases between. The CDR3 consists of 13 residues. In nucleotides, the CDR3 is TGTGCCAGCAGCTCCCTGGGAAAAGAGACCCAGTACTTC. Translation: CASSSLGKETQYF.

The V call is TRBV9, the J call TRBJ1-3; D is unclear. The CDR3 extends over 16 amino acids. Trimming took off 4 bases at V and 4 bases at J, with 18 bases between the two ends. Germline V gene sequence: CDR1 SGDLS, CDR2 YYNGEE. This chain's CDR3 is CASSTRHRTSGNTIYF. The CDR3 DNA sequence: TGTGCCAGCAGCACGCGACACAGAACCTCCGGAAACACCATATATTTT.

V and J are TRBV5-1 and TRBJ2-1; 12 bases align to TRBD2. This CDR3 contains 14 residues. After removal of 4 bases from V and 10 bases from J, the junction contained 6 bases not matched to a gene. Germline V gene lookup returns CDR1 SGHRS and CDR2 YFSETQ. The CDR3 nucleotides are TGCGCCAGCAGCGGGGGACTAGCGGGTAACGAGCAGTTCTTC. Its protein is CASSGGLAGNEQFF.

This chain joins TRBV5-5 and TRBJ2-1, with TRBD2 matching over 9 bases. V lost 2 bases to trimming and J lost 4 bases; unmatched junction nucleotides: 4. CDR1 is SGHKS, CDR2 YYEKEE, per germline (reference sequence). The CDR3 consists of 15 residues. CDR3 DNA: TGTGCCAGCAGCTTTCTAGCGGGATCATACAATGAGCAGTTCTTC. It encodes CASSFLAGSYNEQFF.

The rearrangement joins TRBV11-2 to TRBJ2-3; D is tentatively TRBD1 or TRBD2 (5 bases each). The germline V and J ends were trimmed by 0 bases and 6 bases, with 10 bases remaining between them. The CDR3 consists of 14 residues. The germline gives CDR1 SGHAT, CDR2 FQNNGV. CDR3 loop: CASSLDYGADTQYF. The DNA of the CDR3 is TGTGCCAGCAGCTTAGATTACGGGGCCGATACGCAGTATTTT.

This chain joins TRBV2 and TRBJ1-3; tentative D call: TRBD1 (6 bases). Germline CDR1 is SNHLY and CDR2 is FYNNEI. The V end was cut by 7 bases, the J end by 2 bases, with 6 bases between. CDR3 length: 12 amino acids. The CDR3 spells CASKGAGNTIYF. In DNA, the CDR3 is TGTGCCAGCAAGGGGGCTGGAAACACCATATATTTT.